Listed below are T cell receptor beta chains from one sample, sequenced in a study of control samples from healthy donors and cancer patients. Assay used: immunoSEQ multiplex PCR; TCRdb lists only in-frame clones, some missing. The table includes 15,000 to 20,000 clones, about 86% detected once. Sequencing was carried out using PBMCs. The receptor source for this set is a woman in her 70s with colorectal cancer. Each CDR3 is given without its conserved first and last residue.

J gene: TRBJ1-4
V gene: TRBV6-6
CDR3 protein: ASSDPGQGVEKLF

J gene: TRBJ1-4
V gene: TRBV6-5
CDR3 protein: ASSYSGRRGNEKLF

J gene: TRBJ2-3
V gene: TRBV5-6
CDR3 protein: ASSLAAARGTDTQY

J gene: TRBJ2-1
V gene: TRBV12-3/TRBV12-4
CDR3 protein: ASSLGGNEQF

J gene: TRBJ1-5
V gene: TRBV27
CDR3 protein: ASSLTGARWNQPQH

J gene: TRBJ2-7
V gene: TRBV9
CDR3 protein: ASSTQPGPFDEQY

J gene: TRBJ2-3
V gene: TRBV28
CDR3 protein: ASSLPGHTLRFTQY

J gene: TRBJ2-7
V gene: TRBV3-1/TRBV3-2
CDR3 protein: ASSPTVSYEQY

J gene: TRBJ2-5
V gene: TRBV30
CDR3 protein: AWSPRTRLQETQY

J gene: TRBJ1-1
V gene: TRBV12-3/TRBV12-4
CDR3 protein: ASSLGPGAF

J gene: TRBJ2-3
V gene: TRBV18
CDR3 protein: ASSDSSTDTQY

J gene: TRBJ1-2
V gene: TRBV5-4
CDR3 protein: ASSWKGAQGGYT

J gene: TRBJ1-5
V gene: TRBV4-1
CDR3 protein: ASSAWGNQPQH

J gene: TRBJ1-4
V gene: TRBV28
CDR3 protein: ASRQGASDEKLF

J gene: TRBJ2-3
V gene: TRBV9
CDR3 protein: ASSVAASTDTQY

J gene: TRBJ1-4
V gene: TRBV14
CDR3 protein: ASSTLPGPNEKLF

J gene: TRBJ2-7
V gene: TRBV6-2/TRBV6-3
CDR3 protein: ASSSLLAGVGYEQY

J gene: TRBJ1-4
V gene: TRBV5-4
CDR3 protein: ASSSDQGREKLF

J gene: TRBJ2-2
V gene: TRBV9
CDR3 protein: ASSVGQGGPTGELF

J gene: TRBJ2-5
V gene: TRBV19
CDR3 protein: ASTTGLADAQETQY

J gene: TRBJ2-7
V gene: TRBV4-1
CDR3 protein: ASSHLPEGYEQY

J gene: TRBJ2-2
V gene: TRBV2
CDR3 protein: ASSREGNLNTGELF

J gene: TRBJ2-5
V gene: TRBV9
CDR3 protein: ASSTTGGLGETQY

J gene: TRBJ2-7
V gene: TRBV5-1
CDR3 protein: ASSVGYEQY

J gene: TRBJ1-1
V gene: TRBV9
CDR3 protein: ASSVDRRSTEAF

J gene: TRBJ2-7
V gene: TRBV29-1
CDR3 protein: SVGTGWAYEQY

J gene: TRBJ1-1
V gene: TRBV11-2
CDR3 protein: ASSPPVTHTEAF

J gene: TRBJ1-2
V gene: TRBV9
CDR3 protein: ASSVSTGVFLANYGYT

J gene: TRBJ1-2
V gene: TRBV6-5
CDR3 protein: ASSYELRDGYT

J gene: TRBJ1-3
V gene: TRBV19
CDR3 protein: ASYGLTGRSGNTIY

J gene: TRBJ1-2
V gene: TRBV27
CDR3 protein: ASSFSEMGYGYT

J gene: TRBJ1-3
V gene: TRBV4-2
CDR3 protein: SASDGNTIY

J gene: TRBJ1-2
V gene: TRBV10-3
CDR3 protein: AIGKGEESYT

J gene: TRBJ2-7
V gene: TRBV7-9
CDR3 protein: ASSLGLRGQY

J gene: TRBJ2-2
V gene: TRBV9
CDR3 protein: ASSVGAGGMSGELF

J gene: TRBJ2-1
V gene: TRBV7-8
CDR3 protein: ASSLFLRERYRSGSIFNEQF

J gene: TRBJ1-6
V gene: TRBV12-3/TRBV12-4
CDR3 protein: ASTSANSPLH